This T cell receptor beta chain was recovered during a study of shared clonotypes between healthy human individuals. The table came from immunoSEQ multiplex PCR; TCRdb's copy has only in-frame clones and leaves some out. Of about 680,000 clones listed, less than 80% are singletons. Germline V gene sequence: CDR1 SGHAT, CDR2 FQNNGV. The V and J ends lost 4 bases and 6 bases respectively, with 15 bases between them. The CDR3 contains 14 residues. This chain joins TRBV11-2 and TRBJ1-1; maybe TRBD1 (5 bases). The receptor comes from a woman aged 30 to 39 in good health. Sequencing was carried out using memory CD4+ T cells sorted from blood. Subset reported: CD45RA-negative fraction. CDR3 nucleotide sequence: TGTGCCAGCAGCTCCCCGCGGGGGGGTGCTGAAGCTTTCTTT. Protein product: CASSSPRGGAEAFF. Based on the CDR3 plus reference TRBV11-2 and TRBJ1-1, the full variable domain is EAGVAQSPRYKIIEKRQSVAFWCNPISGHATLYWYQQILGQGPKLLIQFQNNGVVDDSQLPKDRFSAERLKGVDSTLKIQPAKLEDSAVYLCASSSPRGGAEAFFGQGTRLTVV.